Listed below are T cell receptor beta chains from one sample, sequenced in a study of blood T cell repertoires in COVID-19. Measured with immunoSEQ multiplex PCR; TCRdb has only the in-frame clones, and not every one. In the table there are tens of thousands of clones, about 86% of which are singletons. The sequenced sample consisted of peripheral blood. The receptors stem from a woman aged 55-75 years with acute or convalescent COVID-19. Both conserved end residues are part of each CDR3. D genes are given only for firm matches. A clone size is listed for some rows: how often the clone was seen (once, few, many), or a class if it is expanded.

size	D	V	J	DNA	CDR3
-	-	TRBV18	TRBJ1-1	TGTGCCAGCTCGCGCGGGGGTGTGGGGAACACTGAAGCTTTCTTT	CASSRGGVGNTEAFF
-	TRBD1	TRBV5-1	TRBJ1-1	TGCGCCAGCAGCTTGGAAGGGACAGGGGGACTTACTGAAGCTTTCTTT	CASSLEGTGGLTEAFF
-	TRBD2	TRBV19	TRBJ2-1	TGTGCCAGTGGGCTGACTAGCGGGTTATACAATGAGCAGTTCTTC	CASGLTSGLYNEQFF
-	-	TRBV2	TRBJ2-3	TGTGCCAGCAGGAGGGAGGCAACTAGCACAGATACGCAGTATTTT	CASRREATSTDTQYF
-	-	TRBV15	TRBJ2-2	TGTGCCACCAGCAGAGGCGGGGGCAACACCGGGGAGCTGTTTTTT	CATSRGGGNTGELFF
-	TRBD1	TRBV6-6	TRBJ2-4	TGTGCCAGCAGTCCGGGACAGCTAGCCAAAAACATTCAGTACTTC	CASSPGQLAKNIQYF
-	-	TRBV5-1	TRBJ1-2	TGCGCCAGCAGCTTGGCCCGCAGCGAAAATCTAGCTAACTATGGCTACACCTTC	CASSLARSENLANYGYTF
-	-	TRBV5-6	TRBJ2-7	TGTGCCAGCAGCTGGAGCTCCTACGAGCAGTACTTC	CASSWSSYEQYF
-	-	TRBV5-1	TRBJ2-1	TGCGCCAGCTCTTTAACTAGTATGGATGAGCAGTTCTTC	CASSLTSMDEQFF
-	TRBD1	TRBV11-1	TRBJ2-2	TGTGCCAGCACCGGACAGGGCTACACCGGGGAGCTGTTTTTT	CASTGQGYTGELFF
-	TRBD1	TRBV24-1	TRBJ1-5	TGTGCCACCAGTGCCGGGACAGATAGCAATCAGCCCCAGCATTTT	CATSAGTDSNQPQHF
-	-	TRBV6-1	TRBJ2-7	TGTGCCAGCAGTGATTTGGGCATGTTCAAGCAGTACTTC	CASSDLGMFKQYF
-	-	TRBV6-6	TRBJ2-1	TGTGCCAGCCGACAAGACGGGGTGAACAATGAGCAGTTCTTC	CASRQDGVNNEQFF
-	-	TRBV12-5	TRBJ2-6	TGTGCTAGTGGTTCCTTGCGGGGTGCTGGGGCCAACGTCCTGACTTTC	CASGSLRGAGANVLTF
-	-	TRBV11-2	TRBJ2-1	TGTGCCAGCAGCTTAGCTTCAGGGGTGAATGAGCAGTTCTTC	CASSLASGVNEQFF
-	TRBD1	TRBV11-2	TRBJ1-2	TGTGCCAGCAGCTCCCGGACAGGGTGGAACTATGGCTACACCTTC	CASSSRTGWNYGYTF
-	-	TRBV6-5	TRBJ2-5	TGTGCCAGCAGTTACTCCGGGTTGGGAGAGACCCAGTACTTC	CASSYSGLGETQYF
-	-	TRBV30	TRBJ1-1	TGTGCCTGGAGTCGTGGGGGAGGCACTGAAGCTTTCTTT	CAWSRGGGTEAFF
-	TRBD2	TRBV3-1/TRBV3-2	TRBJ2-1	TGTGCCAGCAGGCGAGGCGGGGGGTCTTCCAATGAGCAGTTCTTC	CASRRGGGSSNEQFF
-	-	TRBV6-5	TRBJ1-1	TGTGCCAGCAGGCTCCTAGAGGACACTGAAGCTTTCTTT	CASRLLEDTEAFF
-	TRBD1	TRBV30	TRBJ1-4	TGTGCCTGGATGGGACAGGAGATGTATGAAAAACTGTTTTTT	CAWMGQEMYEKLFF
-	TRBD1	TRBV14	TRBJ2-5	TGTGCCAGCAGCCCCGACAGGGGGGAGACCCAGTACTTC	CASSPDRGETQYF
-	TRBD2	TRBV6-5	TRBJ2-2	TGTGCCAGCAGTTACTCGGGGGGGACCGGGGAGCTGTTTTTT	CASSYSGGTGELFF
once	-	TRBV7-6	TRBJ2-7	TGTGCCAGCAGCTTAGCGGCGACAGCTTCCTACGAGCAGTACTTC	CASSLAATASYEQYF
-	TRBD1	TRBV2	TRBJ1-1	TGTGCCAGCAGAGACCCGACAGGGGTGACCGAAGCTTTCTTT	CASRDPTGVTEAFF
-	-	TRBV19	TRBJ2-2	TGTGCCAGTAGTCCCTCGTACACCGGGGAGCTGTTTTTT	CASSPSYTGELFF
-	TRBD2	TRBV4-1	TRBJ2-7	TGCGCCAGCAGCCATGGAGCGGGGGGCCGCGAGCAGTACTTC	CASSHGAGGREQYF
-	-	TRBV6-5	TRBJ1-2	TGTGCCAGCAGTTCGTATCAGGGGAACTATGGCTACACCTTC	CASSSYQGNYGYTF
once	TRBD1	TRBV5-5	TRBJ2-7	TGTGCCAGCAGCGGGGCCGGGACAGGTGGTTACGAGCAGTACTTC	CASSGAGTGGYEQYF
-	-	TRBV5-6	TRBJ1-2	TGTGCCAGCAGCTTGGGTGAGCTTACTAACTATGGCTACACCTTC	CASSLGELTNYGYTF
-	TRBD1	TRBV9	TRBJ1-4	TGTGCCAGCAGCGTTGGACAGGCGGGTTTTAATGAAAAACTGTTTTTT	CASSVGQAGFNEKLFF
-	-	TRBV5-1	TRBJ2-3	TGCGCCAGCAGCTTGGAAGGAGACCAAAGCACAGATACGCAGTATTTT	CASSLEGDQSTDTQYF
-	TRBD1	TRBV7-9	TRBJ2-7	TGTGCCAGCAGCCAGGGGGCCTCCTACGAGCAGTACTTC	CASSQGASYEQYF
few	TRBD1	TRBV18	TRBJ2-5	TGTGCCAGCTCGGGACAGAGGGAAGAGACCCAGTACTTC	CASSGQREETQYF
few	-	TRBV6-5	TRBJ1-1	TGTGCCAGCAGTTACTTGGCTGGGAGTGCTGAAGCTTTCTTT	CASSYLAGSAEAFF
-	TRBD1	TRBV7-3	TRBJ1-2	TGTGCCAGCAGCCCGGGGACAGGGGACGATGGCTACACCTTC	CASSPGTGDDGYTF
once	TRBD2	TRBV19	TRBJ2-2	TGTGCCAGTACAGTAAGACTAGCGGGGGGGCCGGGCACCGGGGAGCTGTTTTTT	CASTVRLAGGPGTGELFF
-	TRBD2	TRBV25-1	TRBJ2-7	TGTGCCAGCAGTGCCATAGGACTAGCGGGCACCTACGAGCAGTACTTC	CASSAIGLAGTYEQYF
-	TRBD2	TRBV2	TRBJ2-7	TGTGCCAGCAGGAGGGAGCGGGGCCCCACCTACGAGCAGTACTTC	CASRRERGPTYEQYF
-	-	TRBV2	TRBJ2-7	TGTGCCAGCAGTTGGGCAGGGTCTAGCTCCTACGAGCAGTACTTC	CASSWAGSSSYEQYF
-	-	TRBV19	TRBJ1-6	TGTGCCAGTAGTGTCCGGGGGGATTCACCCCTCCACTTT	CASSVRGDSPLHF